The 28 T cell receptor beta chains reported below all come from one sample, sequenced in a study of CD8+CD57+ T cells in acquired aplastic anemia. CDR3 and TCR beta VDJ profiling relied on genomic DNA as the template. MiXCR, applied by TCRdb to the reads, yields one record per CDR3 protein. The sample yields about 190,000 distinct CDR3 sequences, around half seen once. The sample comprised sorted CD4+, CD8+, or CD8+CD57+ T cells (not recorded which) from PBMCs. These receptors all come from a human donor in good health, serving as a control.

The rearrangement joins TRBV7-8 to TRBJ2-7; D uncertain. The V gene's germline CDR1 is SGHVS and CDR2 FQNEAQ. V lost 2 bases and J lost 1, with 12 bases in between. This CDR3 region has 15 residues. Here the CDR3 DNA reads TGTGCCAGCAGCTTAATGAAGTTAACGTCCTACGAGCAGTACTTC. Translation gives CASSLMKLTSYEQYF.

The CDR3 reads CAISELAGELFF. The CDR3 nucleotides read TGTGCCATCAGTGAGTTGGCCGGGGAGCTGTTTTTT. This sequence joins TRBV10-3 and TRBJ2-2; D not certain. This CDR3 spans 12 amino acids. Looked up from germline, CDR1 is ENHRY and CDR2 is SYGVKD. Deletions cut 1 base from V and 6 bases from J, with 3 bases between.

The V call is TRBV10-3, the J call TRBJ1-6, with 7 bases matching TRBD1. V gave up 10 bases and J gave up 6 bases; unmatched junction bases: 9. The CDR3 length is 14 residues. Germline lookup yields CDR1 ENHRY and CDR2 SYGVKD. CDR3: CASQPGQSNSPLHF. In nucleotides, the CDR3 is TGTGCCAGCCAACCGGGACAGTCTAATTCACCCCTCCACTTT.

The genes are TRBV15 and TRBJ1-2; D remains ambiguous. Deletions cut 3 bases from V and 7 bases from J, with 18 bases between. CDR3 length equals 15 residues. The V gene's germline CDR1 is LNHNV and CDR2 YYDKDF (reference sequence). This CDR3 reads CATSSEMNTRSGYTF. The CDR3 bases are TGTGCCACCAGCAGTGAAATGAACACTCGTTCTGGCTACACCTTC. Drawing the rest from reference TRBV15 and TRBJ1-2, the complete variable domain is DAMVIQNPRYQVTQFGKPVTLSCSQTLNHNVMYWYQQKSSQAPKLLFHYYDKDFNNEADTPDNFQSRRPNTSFCFLDIRSPGLGDTAMYLCATSSEMNTRSGYTFGSGTRLTVV.

This clonotype was picked up a small number of times. A much larger clone sits a single nucleotide away, making a read error possible. The CDR3 ends on some other residue instead of the conserved phenylalanine or tryptophan, so this is likely a read error. The genes are TRBV5-5 and TRBJ1-1; D gene ambiguous. V lost 0 bases and J lost 1, with 4 bases in between. This CDR3 is built from 13 residues. Germline loops: CDR1 SGHKS, CDR2 YYEKEE (reference sequence). The CDR3 nucleotides read TGTGCCAGCAGCTTGGAGAGGAACACTGAAGCTTTCCTT. Translating it yields CASSLERNTEAFL.

This rearrangement joins TRBV7-2 to TRBJ1-2; D uncertain. The CDR3 extends over 12 amino acids. V was shortened by 5 bases and J by 7 bases, with 11 bases between the two germline ends. Germline V gives CDR1 SGHTA, CDR2 FQGNSA. For the CDR3, the DNA is TGTGCCAGCAGCCCCAGGTCGTCTGGCTACACCTTC. Residues: CASSPRSSGYTF. Together with reference TRBV7-2 and TRBJ1-2, the CDR3 gives the full variable domain: GAGVSQSPSNKVTEKGKDVELRCDPISGHTALYWYRQSLGQGLEFLIYFQGNSAPDKSGLPSDRFSAERTGGSVSTLTIQRTQQEDSAVYLCASSPRSSGYTFGSGTRLTVV.

The chain carries TRBV7-2 and TRBJ1-5; D is perhaps TRBD1 (6 bases). Trimming cost V 1 base and J 3 bases, with 10 bases left between them. Germline V CDR1 and CDR2: SGHTA, FQGNSA. CDR3 length: 15 amino acids. The CDR3 coding sequence is TGTGCCAGCAGCTTAGAGCGGGGGGCCAATCAGCCCCAGCATTTT. This encodes CASSLERGANQPQHF.

This clonotype was seen ten or more times. The J gene is TRBJ2-7, the V gene TRBV7-2, with 9 bases aligning to TRBD1. CDR3 size: 14 residues. CDR1 SGHTA and CDR2 FQGNSA come from the germline V gene. V lost 3 bases, J lost 2 bases, and 2 bases stayed unmatched. The CDR3 DNA reads TGTGCCAGCAGCTTGGACAGGGGCGCCTACGAGCAGTACTTC. As protein: CASSLDRGAYEQYF.

Of note for this clonotype: This may arise from a read error, as a much more abundant clone is one base away. The chain couples TRBV7-9 to TRBJ1-3, with TRBD1 identical over 7 bases. The CDR3 covers 15 residues. CDR1 and CDR2 from the germline V gene are SEHNR and FQNEAQ (reference sequence). CDR3 sequence reads: CANSKQGFSGNTIYF. Written as DNA, the CDR3 is TGTGCCAACAGCAAACAGGGGTTCTCTGGAAACACCATATATTTT.

In the case of this clonotype: The junction does not match germline at one end; this may be a read error. The CDR3: CASSVAPTGGNSPPHF. DNA of the CDR3: TGTGCCAGCAGCGTAGCTCCTACAGGAGGTAATTCACCCCCCCACTTT. The chain uses TRBV9 and TRBJ1-6, with D possibly TRBD1 on 5 matching bases. The CDR3 has 16 residues. Germline V lookup: CDR1 SGDLS, CDR2 YYNGEE.

The V gene is TRBV25-1, the J gene TRBJ1-1; D ambiguous. This CDR3 comprises 12 residues. Trimming took 4 bases from V and 1 from J, leaving 4 bases between them. Per germline, CDR1 MGHDK and CDR2 SYGVNS. For the CDR3, the DNA is TGTGCCAGCAGTGCGCGGAACACTGAAGCTTTCTTT. It specifies CASSARNTEAFF.

CDR3 DNA: TGTGCCAGCAGCTTGGTAGGGGGGGGGCGAGGATATGGCTACACCTTC. This translates into CASSLVGGGRGYGYTF. The genes are TRBV4-2 and TRBJ1-2, with D maybe TRBD1 (6 bases). Germline V lookup: CDR1 LGHNA, CDR2 YNFKEQ. The V and J ends lost 5 bases and 5 bases respectively, with 21 bases between them. CDR3 length: 16 amino acids.

This clonotype was found many times. The rearrangement links TRBV20-1 to TRBJ1-5; the D is unclear. This CDR3 is built from 12 residues. Germline lookup yields CDR1 DFQATT and CDR2 SNEGSKA (reference sequence). Trimming cost V 0 bases and J 4 bases, with 4 bases left between them. The DNA for the CDR3 is TGCAGTGCTAGAGACTCAAATCAGCCCCAGCATTTT. This sequence encodes CSARDSNQPQHF.

Many counts were recorded for this clonotype. This sequence joins TRBV4-1 and TRBJ1-1; D remains ambiguous. Germline lookup yields CDR1 MGHRA and CDR2 YSYEKL. V dropped 5 bases and J dropped 1 base, with 11 bases sitting between them. CDR3 length: 14 amino acids. The CDR3 loop is CASSGRTTNTEAFF. For the CDR3, the DNA is TGCGCCAGCAGCGGCAGAACCACGAACACTGAAGCTTTCTTT.

This clonotype came up a few times. This sequence joins TRBV10-3 and TRBJ1-5; the D gene is possibly TRBD1 (5 bases). The V end was cut by 11 bases, the J end by 10 bases, with 21 bases between. Germline-derived CDR1 and CDR2 are ENHRY and SYGVKD. The CDR3 is made up of 13 amino acids. The CDR3 spells CACSNEPGGPQHF. CDR3 DNA: TGTGCCTGCAGTAACGAACCGGGGGGTCCCCAGCATTTT.

This clonotype was recorded many times. The rearrangement links TRBV9 to TRBJ2-5; D perhaps matches TRBD1 (6 bases). V was clipped by 4 bases and J by 4 bases, with 11 bases between them. This CDR3 comprises 13 residues. Germline CDR1 reads SGDLS; CDR2 reads YYNGEE. The CDR3 spells CASSQRGLETQYF. DNA for the CDR3: TGTGCCAGCAGCCAGAGGGGGTTAGAGACCCAGTACTTC.

This clonotype was found many times. The V and J genes are TRBV20-1 and TRBJ2-7, with D hard to call. CDR1 DFQATT and CDR2 SNEGSKA come from the germline V gene (reference sequence). The CDR3 contains 13 residues. V lost 5 bases and J 4 bases, leaving 15 bases between the germline ends. DNA for the CDR3: TGCAGTGCTTCTAACCAGGCAGCTTACGAGCAGTACTTC. Its protein is CSASNQAAYEQYF.

The chain is built from TRBV6-5 and TRBJ2-5, with a weak D call TRBD2 (6 bases). The germline gives CDR1 MNHEY, CDR2 SVGAGI. The V end was cut by 9 bases, the J end by 5 bases, with 16 bases between. The CDR3 totals 13 residues. The CDR3 region has the DNA TGTGCCAGTAGCGGCTCCGGCACGGAGACCCAGTACTTC. Amino acid sequence: CASSGSGTETQYF.

The J gene is TRBJ1-2, the V gene TRBV29-1, with D unresolved. Trimming took 8 bases from V and 0 from J, leaving 7 bases between them. The CDR3 is made up of 11 amino acids. CDR1 SQVTM and CDR2 ANQGSEA come from the germline V gene. The CDR3 sequence: CSFQSNYGYTF. CDR3 in DNA: TGCAGCTTTCAGTCTAACTATGGCTACACCTTC.

The rearrangement uses TRBV7-3 and TRBJ2-5, with no clear D. Germline CDR1 and CDR2: SGHTA and FQGTGA. With 2 bases removed from V and 7 bases from J, the gap between germline ends came to 14 bases. This CDR3 is built from 14 residues. The CDR3 DNA sequence: TGTGCCAGCAGCTTATCCCCCTCAGAAGTGACCCAGTACTTC. It translates to CASSLSPSEVTQYF.

The CDR3 spells CATSNLMLGTFPEKLFF. The CDR3 region has the DNA TGTGCCACCAGCAATCTCATGTTGGGGACCTTCCCTGAAAAACTGTTTTTT. The chain is built from TRBV24-1 and TRBJ1-4; perhaps TRBD1 as D (5 bases). The CDR3 runs to 17 residues. From germline, CDR1 is KGHDR and CDR2 SFDVKD. Deletions cut 7 bases from V and 7 bases from J, with 24 bases between.

The chain joins TRBV19 to TRBJ2-5; tentative D call: TRBD1 (6 bases). From germline, CDR1 is LNHDA and CDR2 SQIVND (reference sequence). The CDR3 sequence is 14 residues long. The V gene lost 7 bases and the J gene lost 1 base, with 13 bases spanning the gap. The CDR3 DNA reads TGTGCCAGTACCAGGGCAGGGGCCCAAGAGACCCAGTACTTC. Its translation is CASTRAGAQETQYF.

This clonotype was counted once. Relative to the germline gene, one junction end is altered; a read error may explain this. This chain joins TRBV6-2 or TRBV6-3 and TRBJ1-4; D may be TRBD1 (5 bases). Germline V gene lookup returns CDR1 MNHEY and CDR2 SVGEGT. The CDR3 sequence is 13 residues long. CDR3 sequence: CASRGAWNEELFF. The DNA for the CDR3 is TGTGCCAGCAGAGGGGCCTGGAATGAAGAACTGTTTTTT.

This clonotype was recorded at least ten times. The CDR3 DNA reads TGCGCCAGCAGCCAAAGGGTTATGTCCACAGATACGCAGTATTTT. It is translated as CASSQRVMSTDTQYF. V gene TRBV4-3 combines with J gene TRBJ2-3; D is ambiguous. The germline V and J ends were trimmed by 2 bases and 2 bases, with 11 bases remaining between them. The germline CDR1 and CDR2 sequences are LGHNA and YSLEER. The CDR3 has 15 residues.

The V gene is TRBV7-8, the J gene TRBJ2-7; a weak D match, TRBD2 (6 bases). The CDR3 contains 14 residues. Trimming cost V 6 bases and J 3 bases, with 15 bases left between them. The germline CDR1 and CDR2 sequences are SGHVS and FQNEAQ. The CDR3 nucleotides read TGTGCCAGCAGTTTATTTGGAGGGAACTACGAGCAGTACTTC. Protein product: CASSLFGGNYEQYF. The complete variable domain, with remaining parts taken from reference TRBV7-8 and TRBJ2-7, reads GAGVSQSPRYKVAKRGQDVALRCDPISGHVSLFWYQQALGQGPEFLTYFQNEAQLDKSGLPSDRFFAERPEGSVSTLKIQRTQQEDSAVYLCASSLFGGNYEQYFGPGTRLTVT.

This clonotype was seen once. The chain uses TRBV24-1 and TRBJ2-3, with no clear D. V dropped 5 bases and J dropped 11 bases, with 19 bases sitting between them. This CDR3 has 14 residues. Germline V CDR1 and CDR2: KGHDR, SFDVKD. CDR3 region: CATSGRVALNEQYF. The DNA of the CDR3 is TGTGCCACCAGTGGGCGAGTGGCCCTCAATGAGCAGTATTTT.

About this clonotype: A much larger clone sits a single nucleotide away, making a read error possible. This rearrangement joins TRBV19 to TRBJ2-6; possible D gene TRBD2, 6 bases. The CDR3 is made up of 15 amino acids. Germline V gene lookup returns CDR1 LNHDA and CDR2 SQIVND (reference sequence). As DNA, the CDR3 is TGTGCCAGTAGTATGGGGAGGTCTGGGGCCAACGTCCTGGCTTTC. Its translation is CASSMGRSGANVLAF. Looking up the rest from reference TRBV19 and TRBJ2-6 gives the full variable domain: DGGITQSPKYLFRKEGQNVTLSCEQNLNHDAMYWYRQDPGQGLRLIYYSQIVNDFQKGDIAEGYSVSREKKESFPLTVTSAQKNPTAFYLCASSMGRSGANVLAFGAGSRLTVL.

Of note for this clonotype: The junction and the germline gene differ at one end; a read error may be behind it. The V and J genes are TRBV10-1 and TRBJ1-6, with D hard to call. The CDR3 length is 16 residues. Germline V gives CDR1 WNHNN, CDR2 SYGVQD (reference sequence). The CDR3 region has the DNA TGCGCCAGCAGCGAGGCGCGAGGCTCCTATAGTTCACCCCTCCACTTT. It codes for CASSEARGSYSSPLHF.